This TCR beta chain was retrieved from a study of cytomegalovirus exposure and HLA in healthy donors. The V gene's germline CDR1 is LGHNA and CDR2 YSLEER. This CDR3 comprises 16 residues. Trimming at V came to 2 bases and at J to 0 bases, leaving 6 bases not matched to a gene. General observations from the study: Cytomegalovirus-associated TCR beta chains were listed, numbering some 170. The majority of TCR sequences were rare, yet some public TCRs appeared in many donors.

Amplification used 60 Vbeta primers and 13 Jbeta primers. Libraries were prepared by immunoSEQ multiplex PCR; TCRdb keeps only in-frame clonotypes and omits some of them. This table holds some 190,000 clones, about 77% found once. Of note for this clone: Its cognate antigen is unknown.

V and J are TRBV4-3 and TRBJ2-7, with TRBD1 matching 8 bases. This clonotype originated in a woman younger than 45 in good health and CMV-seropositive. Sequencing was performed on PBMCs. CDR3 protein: CASSQRGQDLSYEQYF. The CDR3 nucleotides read TGCGCCAGCAGCCAAAGGGGACAGGATCTCTCCTACGAGCAGTACTTC.